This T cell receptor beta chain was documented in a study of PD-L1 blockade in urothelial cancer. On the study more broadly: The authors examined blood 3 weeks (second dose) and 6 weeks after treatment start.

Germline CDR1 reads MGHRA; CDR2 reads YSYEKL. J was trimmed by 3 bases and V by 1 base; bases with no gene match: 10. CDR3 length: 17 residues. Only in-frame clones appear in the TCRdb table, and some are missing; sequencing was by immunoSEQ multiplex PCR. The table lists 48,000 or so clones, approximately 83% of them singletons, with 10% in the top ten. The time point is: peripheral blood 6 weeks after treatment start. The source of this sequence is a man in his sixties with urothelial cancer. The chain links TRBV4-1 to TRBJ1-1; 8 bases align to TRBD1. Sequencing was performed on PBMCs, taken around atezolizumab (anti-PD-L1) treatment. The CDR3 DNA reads TGCGCCAGCAGCCAAGGAATACTCGACAGGGGATACACTGAAGCTTTCTTT. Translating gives CASSQGILDRGYTEAFF.